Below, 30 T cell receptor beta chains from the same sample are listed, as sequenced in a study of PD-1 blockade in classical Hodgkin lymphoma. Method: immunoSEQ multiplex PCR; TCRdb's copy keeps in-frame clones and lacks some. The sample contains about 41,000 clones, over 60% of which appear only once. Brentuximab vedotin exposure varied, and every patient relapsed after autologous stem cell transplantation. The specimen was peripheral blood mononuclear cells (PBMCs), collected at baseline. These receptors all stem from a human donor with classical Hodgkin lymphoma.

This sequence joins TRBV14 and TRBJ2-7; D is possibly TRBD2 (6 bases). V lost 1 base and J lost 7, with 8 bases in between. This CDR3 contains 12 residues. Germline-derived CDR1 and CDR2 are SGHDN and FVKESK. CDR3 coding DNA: TGTGCCAGCAGCCAAGTTGGGAGGGAGCAGTACTTC. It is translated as CASSQVGREQYF.

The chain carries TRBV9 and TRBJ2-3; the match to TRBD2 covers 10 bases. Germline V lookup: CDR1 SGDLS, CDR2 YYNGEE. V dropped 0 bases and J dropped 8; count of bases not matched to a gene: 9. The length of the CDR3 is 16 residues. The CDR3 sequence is CASSVGDSGRSGTQYF. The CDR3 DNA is TGTGCCAGCAGCGTAGGAGATAGCGGGAGGTCGGGTACGCAGTATTTT.

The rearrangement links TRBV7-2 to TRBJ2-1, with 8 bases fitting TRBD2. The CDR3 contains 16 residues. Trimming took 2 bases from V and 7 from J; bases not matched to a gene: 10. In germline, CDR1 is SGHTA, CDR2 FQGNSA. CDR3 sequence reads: CASSLRDGRAINEQFF. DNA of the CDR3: TGTGCCAGCAGCTTAAGGGACGGGAGGGCCATTAATGAGCAGTTCTTC.

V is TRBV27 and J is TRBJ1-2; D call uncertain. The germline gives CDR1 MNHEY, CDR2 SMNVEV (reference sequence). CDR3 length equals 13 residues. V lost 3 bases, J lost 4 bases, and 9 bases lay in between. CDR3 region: CASSLRVGYGYTF. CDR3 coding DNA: TGTGCCAGCAGTTTGAGGGTCGGCTATGGCTACACCTTC.

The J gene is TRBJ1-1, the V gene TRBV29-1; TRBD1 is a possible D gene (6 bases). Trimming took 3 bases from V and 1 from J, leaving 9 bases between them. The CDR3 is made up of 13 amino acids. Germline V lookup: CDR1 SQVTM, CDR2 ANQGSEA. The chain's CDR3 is CSVEVDRNTEAFF. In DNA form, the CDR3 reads TGCAGCGTTGAGGTGGACAGGAACACTGAAGCTTTCTTT.

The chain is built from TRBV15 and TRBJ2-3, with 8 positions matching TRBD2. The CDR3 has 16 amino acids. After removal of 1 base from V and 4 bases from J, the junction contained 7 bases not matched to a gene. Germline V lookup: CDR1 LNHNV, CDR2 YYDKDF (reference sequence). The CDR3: CATSRGPGGYADTQYF. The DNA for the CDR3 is TGTGCCACCAGCAGAGGTCCGGGAGGGTACGCAGATACGCAGTATTTT. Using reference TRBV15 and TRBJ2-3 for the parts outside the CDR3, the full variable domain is DAMVIQNPRYQVTQFGKPVTLSCSQTLNHNVMYWYQQKSSQAPKLLFHYYDKDFNNEADTPDNFQSRRPNTSFCFLDIRSPGLGDTAMYLCATSRGPGGYADTQYFGPGTRLTVL.

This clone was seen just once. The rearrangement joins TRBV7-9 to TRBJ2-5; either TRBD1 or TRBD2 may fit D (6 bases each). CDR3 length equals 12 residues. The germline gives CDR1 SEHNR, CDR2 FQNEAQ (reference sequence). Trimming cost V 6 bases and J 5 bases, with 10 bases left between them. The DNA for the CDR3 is TGTGCCAGCAGTGAAGGGGGGGAGACCCAGTACTTC. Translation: CASSEGGETQYF.

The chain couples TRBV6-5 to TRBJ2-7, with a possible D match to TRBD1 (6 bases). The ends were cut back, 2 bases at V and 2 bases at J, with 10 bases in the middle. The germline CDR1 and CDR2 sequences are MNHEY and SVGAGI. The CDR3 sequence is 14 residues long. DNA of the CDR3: TGTGCCAGCAGTTACGTGGCAGGGGCCTACGAGCAGTACTTC. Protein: CASSYVAGAYEQYF.

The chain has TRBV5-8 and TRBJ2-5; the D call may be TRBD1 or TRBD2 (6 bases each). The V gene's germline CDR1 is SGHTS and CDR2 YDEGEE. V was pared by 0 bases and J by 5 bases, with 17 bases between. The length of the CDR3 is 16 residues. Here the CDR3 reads CASSLASGGGGETQYF. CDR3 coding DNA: TGTGCCAGCAGCTTGGCGTCCGGGGGCGGAGGGGAGACCCAGTACTTC.

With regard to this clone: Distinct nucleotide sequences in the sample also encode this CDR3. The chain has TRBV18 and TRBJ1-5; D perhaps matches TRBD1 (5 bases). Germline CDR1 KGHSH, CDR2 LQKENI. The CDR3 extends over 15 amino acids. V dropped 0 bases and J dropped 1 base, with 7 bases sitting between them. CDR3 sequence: CASSPPGGSNQPQHF. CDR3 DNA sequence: TGTGCCAGCTCACCACCGGGGGGAAGCAATCAGCCCCAGCATTTT.

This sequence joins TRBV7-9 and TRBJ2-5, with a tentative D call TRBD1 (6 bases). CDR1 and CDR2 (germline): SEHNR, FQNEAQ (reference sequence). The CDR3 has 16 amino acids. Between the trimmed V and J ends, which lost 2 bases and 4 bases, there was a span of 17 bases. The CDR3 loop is CASSLWTVVKLETQYF. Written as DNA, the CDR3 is TGTGCCAGCAGCTTATGGACAGTTGTAAAATTAGAGACCCAGTACTTC.

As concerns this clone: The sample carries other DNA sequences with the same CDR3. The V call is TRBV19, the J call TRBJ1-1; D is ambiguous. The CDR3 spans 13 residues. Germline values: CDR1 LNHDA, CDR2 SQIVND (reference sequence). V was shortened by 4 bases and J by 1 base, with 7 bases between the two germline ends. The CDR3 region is CASSRQKNTEAFF. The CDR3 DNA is TGTGCCAGTAGTAGGCAGAAGAACACTGAAGCTTTCTTT. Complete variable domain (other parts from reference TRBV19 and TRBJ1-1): DGGITQSPKYLFRKEGQNVTLSCEQNLNHDAMYWYRQDPGQGLRLIYYSQIVNDFQKGDIAEGYSVSREKKESFPLTVTSAQKNPTAFYLCASSRQKNTEAFFGQGTRLTVV.

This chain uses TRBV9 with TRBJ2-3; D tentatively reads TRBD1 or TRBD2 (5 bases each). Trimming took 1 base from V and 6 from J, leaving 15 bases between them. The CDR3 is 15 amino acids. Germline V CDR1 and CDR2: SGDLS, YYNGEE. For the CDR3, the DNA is TGTGCCAGCAGCGTAAGGGGCCTAGCTCTTGATACGCAGTATTTT. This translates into CASSVRGLALDTQYF.

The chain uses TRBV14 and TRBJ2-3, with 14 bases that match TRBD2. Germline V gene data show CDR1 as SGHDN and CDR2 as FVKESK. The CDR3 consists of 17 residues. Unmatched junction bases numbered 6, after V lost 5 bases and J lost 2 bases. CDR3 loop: CASSKGLAGGYTDTQYF. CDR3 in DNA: TGTGCCAGCAGCAAAGGACTAGCGGGAGGTTACACAGATACGCAGTATTTT.

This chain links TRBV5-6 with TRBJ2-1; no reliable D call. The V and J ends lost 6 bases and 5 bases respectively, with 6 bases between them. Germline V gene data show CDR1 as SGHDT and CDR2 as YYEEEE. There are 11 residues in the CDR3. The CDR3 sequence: CASTQNNEQFF. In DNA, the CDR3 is TGTGCCAGCACCCAGAACAATGAGCAGTTCTTC.

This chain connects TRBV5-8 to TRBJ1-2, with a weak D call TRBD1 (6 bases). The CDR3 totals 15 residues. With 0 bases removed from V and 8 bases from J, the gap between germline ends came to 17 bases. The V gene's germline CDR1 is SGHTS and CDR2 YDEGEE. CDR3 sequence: CASSLGSLGAWGYTF. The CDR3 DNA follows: TGTGCCAGCAGCTTGGGATCCTTGGGGGCCTGGGGCTACACCTTC.

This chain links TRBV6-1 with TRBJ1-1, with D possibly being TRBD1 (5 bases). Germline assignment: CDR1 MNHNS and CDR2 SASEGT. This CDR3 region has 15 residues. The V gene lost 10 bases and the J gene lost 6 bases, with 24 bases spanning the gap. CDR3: CATLPLGGGIAEAFF. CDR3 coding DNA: TGTGCCACCTTACCGCTTGGCGGGGGTATCGCTGAAGCTTTCTTT.

The CDR3 DNA follows: TGTGCCAGTAGTATGCGACAGGGCGGCAATCAGCCCCAGCATTTT. Translating it yields CASSMRQGGNQPQHF. V is TRBV19 and J is TRBJ1-5; TRBD1 agrees at 7 bases. Unmatched junction bases numbered 4, after V lost 3 bases and J lost 2 bases. The CDR3 is made up of 15 amino acids. The germline V gene encodes CDR1 LNHDA and CDR2 SQIVND (reference sequence). The whole variable domain, filled in from reference TRBV19 and TRBJ1-5, reads DGGITQSPKYLFRKEGQNVTLSCEQNLNHDAMYWYRQDPGQGLRLIYYSQIVNDFQKGDIAEGYSVSREKKESFPLTVTSAQKNPTAFYLCASSMRQGGNQPQHFGDGTRLSIL.

In DNA, the CDR3 is TGTGCCAGCAGCCAAGATCGTGGGATCACTGAAGCTTTCTTT. This gives the protein CASSQDRGITEAFF. The chain joins TRBV4-2 to TRBJ1-1; D is unclear. Germline values: CDR1 LGHNA, CDR2 YNFKEQ. Trimming cost V 0 bases and J 4 bases, with 9 bases left between them. The CDR3 has 14 residues.

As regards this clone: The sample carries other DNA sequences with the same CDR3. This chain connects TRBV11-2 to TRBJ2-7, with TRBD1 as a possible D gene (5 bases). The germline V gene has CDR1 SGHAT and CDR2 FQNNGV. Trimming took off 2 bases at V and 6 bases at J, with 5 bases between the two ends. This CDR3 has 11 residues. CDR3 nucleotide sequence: TGTGCCAGCAGCTTAAGGGGCGAGCAGTACTTC. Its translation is CASSLRGEQYF. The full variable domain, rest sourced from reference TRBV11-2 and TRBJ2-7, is EAGVAQSPRYKIIEKRQSVAFWCNPISGHATLYWYQQILGQGPKLLIQFQNNGVVDDSQLPKDRFSAERLKGVDSTLKIQPAKLEDSAVYLCASSLRGEQYFGPGTRLTVT.

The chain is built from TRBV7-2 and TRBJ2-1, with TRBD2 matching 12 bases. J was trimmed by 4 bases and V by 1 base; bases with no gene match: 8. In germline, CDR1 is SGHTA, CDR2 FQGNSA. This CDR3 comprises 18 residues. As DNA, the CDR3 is TGTGCCAGCAGCTTAGTACGGCTAGCGGGAGGGCGGTACAATGAGCAGTTCTTC. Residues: CASSLVRLAGGRYNEQFF.

The CDR3, as DNA: TGTGCCAGTACCGGACTGTCTCGGAGGGAGCCCCAGCATTTT. It yields the protein CASTGLSRREPQHF. The V and J genes are TRBV19 and TRBJ1-5; D not certain. Between the trimmed V and J ends, which lost 7 bases and 8 bases, there was a span of 18 bases. CDR1 is LNHDA, CDR2 SQIVND, per germline (reference sequence). This CDR3 is built from 14 residues.

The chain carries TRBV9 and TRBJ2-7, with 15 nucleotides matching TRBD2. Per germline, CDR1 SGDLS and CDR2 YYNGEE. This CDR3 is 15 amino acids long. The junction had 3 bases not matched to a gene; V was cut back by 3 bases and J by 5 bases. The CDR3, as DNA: TGTGCCAGCAGCGCGGGACTAGCGGGAGGTAACGAGCAGTACTTC. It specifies CASSAGLAGGNEQYF.

CDR3 nucleotide sequence: TGTGCCAGCAGTTGGAGACGGGACAATGAGCAGTTCTTC. Translated: CASSWRRDNEQFF. This chain links TRBV6-5 with TRBJ2-1; no reliable D call. The V end was cut by 4 bases, the J end by 5 bases, with 9 bases between. The CDR3 runs 13 residues. Germline values: CDR1 MNHEY, CDR2 SVGAGI.

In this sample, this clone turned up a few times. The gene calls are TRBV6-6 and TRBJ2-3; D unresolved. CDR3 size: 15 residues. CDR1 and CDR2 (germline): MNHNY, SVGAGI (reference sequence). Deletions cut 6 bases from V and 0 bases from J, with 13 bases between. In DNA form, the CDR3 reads TGTGCCAGCAGCCGAGGAGAAGGGAGCACAGATACGCAGTATTTT. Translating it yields CASSRGEGSTDTQYF.

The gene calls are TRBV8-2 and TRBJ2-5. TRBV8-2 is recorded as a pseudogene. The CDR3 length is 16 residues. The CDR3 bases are TGTGGCAGTGACGTACGTAGGATCACCGTCGACGAGACCCAGTACTTC. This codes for CGSDVRRITVDETQYF.

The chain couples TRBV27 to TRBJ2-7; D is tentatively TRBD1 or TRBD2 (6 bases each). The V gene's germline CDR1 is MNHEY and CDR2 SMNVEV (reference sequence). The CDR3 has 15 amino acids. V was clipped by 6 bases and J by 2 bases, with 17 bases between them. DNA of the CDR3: TGTGCCAGCAGCATTGACCGGGGGCCTACCTACGAGCAGTACTTC. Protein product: CASSIDRGPTYEQYF.

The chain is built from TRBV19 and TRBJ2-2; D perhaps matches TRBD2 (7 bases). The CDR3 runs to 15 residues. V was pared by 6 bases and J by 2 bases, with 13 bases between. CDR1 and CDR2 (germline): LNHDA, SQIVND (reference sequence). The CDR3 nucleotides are TGTGCCAGTAGACTGGGAGGGGGTAACACCGGGGAGCTGTTTTTT. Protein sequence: CASRLGGGNTGELFF.

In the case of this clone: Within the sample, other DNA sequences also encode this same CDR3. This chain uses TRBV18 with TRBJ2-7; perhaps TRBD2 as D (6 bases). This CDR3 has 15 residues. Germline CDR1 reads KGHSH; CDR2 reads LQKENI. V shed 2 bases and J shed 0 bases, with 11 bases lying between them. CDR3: CASSPGGAASYEQYF. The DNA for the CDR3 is TGTGCCAGCTCACCAGGCGGGGCCGCCTCCTACGAGCAGTACTTC.

In nucleotides, the CDR3 is TGTGCCAGTAGTCATCGAGGACAGGGGACGTCTAACTATGGCTACACCTTC. It specifies CASSHRGQGTSNYGYTF. The V gene is TRBV19, the J gene TRBJ1-2; 9 bases map to TRBD1. V trimming: 5 bases; J trimming: 0 bases; junction bases outside the gene matches: 10. There are 17 residues in the CDR3. In germline, CDR1 is LNHDA, CDR2 SQIVND (reference sequence).